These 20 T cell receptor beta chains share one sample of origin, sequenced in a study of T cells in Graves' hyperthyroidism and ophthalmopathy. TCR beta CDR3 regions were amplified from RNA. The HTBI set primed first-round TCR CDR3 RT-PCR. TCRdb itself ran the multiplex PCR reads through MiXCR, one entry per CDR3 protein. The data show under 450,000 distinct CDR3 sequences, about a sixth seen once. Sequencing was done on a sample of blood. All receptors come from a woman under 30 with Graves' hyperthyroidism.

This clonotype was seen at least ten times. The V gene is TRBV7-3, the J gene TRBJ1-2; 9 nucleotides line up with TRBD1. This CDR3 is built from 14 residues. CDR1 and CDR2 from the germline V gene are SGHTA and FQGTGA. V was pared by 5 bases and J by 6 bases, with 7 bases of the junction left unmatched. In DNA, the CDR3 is TGTGCCAGCAGCCCGGGACAGGGAGCAGATGGCTACACCTTC. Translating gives CASSPGQGADGYTF.

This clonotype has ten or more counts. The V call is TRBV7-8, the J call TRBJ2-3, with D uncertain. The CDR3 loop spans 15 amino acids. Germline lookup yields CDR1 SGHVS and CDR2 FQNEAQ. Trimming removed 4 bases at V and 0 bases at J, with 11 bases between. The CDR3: CASSSAGRSTDTQYF. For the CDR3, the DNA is TGTGCCAGCAGCTCAGCAGGCAGAAGCACAGATACGCAGTATTTT.

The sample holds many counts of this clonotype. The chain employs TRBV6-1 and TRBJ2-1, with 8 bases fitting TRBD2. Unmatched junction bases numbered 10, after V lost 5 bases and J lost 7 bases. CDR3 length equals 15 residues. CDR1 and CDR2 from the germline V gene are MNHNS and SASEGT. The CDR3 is CASSPPSGGRNEQFF. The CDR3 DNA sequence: TGTGCCAGCAGTCCCCCGTCGGGGGGGAGGAATGAGCAGTTCTTC.

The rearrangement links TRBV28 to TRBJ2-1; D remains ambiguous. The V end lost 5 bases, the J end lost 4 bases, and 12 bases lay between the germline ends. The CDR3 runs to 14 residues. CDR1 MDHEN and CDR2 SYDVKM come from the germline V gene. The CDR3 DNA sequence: TGTGCCAGCAGTATACCCAGGCGGTACAATGAGCAGTTCTTC. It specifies CASSIPRRYNEQFF.

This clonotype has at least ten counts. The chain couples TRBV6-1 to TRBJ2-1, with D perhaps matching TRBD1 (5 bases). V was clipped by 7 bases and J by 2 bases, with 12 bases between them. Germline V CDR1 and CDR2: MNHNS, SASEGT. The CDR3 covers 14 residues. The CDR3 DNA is TGTGCCAGCACCCCGACAGAAACCTACAATGAGCAGTTCTTC. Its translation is CASTPTETYNEQFF.

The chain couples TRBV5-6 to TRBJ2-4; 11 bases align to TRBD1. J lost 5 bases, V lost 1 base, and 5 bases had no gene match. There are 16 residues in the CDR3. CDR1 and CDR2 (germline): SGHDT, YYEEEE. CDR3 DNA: TGTGCCAGCAGCTTGCCGGGACAGGGGGGCGAAAACATTCAGTACTTC. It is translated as CASSLPGQGGENIQYF.

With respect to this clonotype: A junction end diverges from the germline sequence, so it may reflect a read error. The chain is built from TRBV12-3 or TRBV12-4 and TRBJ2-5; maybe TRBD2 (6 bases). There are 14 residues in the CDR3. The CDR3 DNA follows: TGTGCCAGCAGCTTAGCCGGGAGAGGGGAGACCCAGTACTTC. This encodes CASSLAGRGETQYF.

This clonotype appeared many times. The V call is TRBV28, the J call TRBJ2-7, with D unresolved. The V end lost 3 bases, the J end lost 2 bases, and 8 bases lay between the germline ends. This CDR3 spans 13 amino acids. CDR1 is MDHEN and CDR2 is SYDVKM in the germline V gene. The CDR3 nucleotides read TGTGCCAGCAGTTTTTCGCCCCCCTACGAGCAGTACTTC. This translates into CASSFSPPYEQYF. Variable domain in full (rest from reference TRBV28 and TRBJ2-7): DVKVTQSSRYLVKRTGEKVFLECVQDMDHENMFWYRQDPGLGLRLIYFSYDVKMKEKGDIPEGYSVSREKKERFSLILESASTNQTSMYLCASSFSPPYEQYFGPGTRLTVT.

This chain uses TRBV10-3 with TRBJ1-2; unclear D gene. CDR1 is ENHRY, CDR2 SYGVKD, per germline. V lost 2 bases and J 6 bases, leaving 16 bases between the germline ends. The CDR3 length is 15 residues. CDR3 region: CAISEGVGRLDGYTF. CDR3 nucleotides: TGTGCCATCAGTGAGGGGGTAGGGAGATTGGATGGCTACACCTTC.

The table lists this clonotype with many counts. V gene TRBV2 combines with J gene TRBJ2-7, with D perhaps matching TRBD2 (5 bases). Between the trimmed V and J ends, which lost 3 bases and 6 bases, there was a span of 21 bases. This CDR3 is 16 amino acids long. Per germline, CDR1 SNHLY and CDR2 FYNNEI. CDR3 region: CASSDVSEFLLREQYF. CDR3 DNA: TGTGCCAGCAGTGACGTTAGCGAGTTTCTCCTCCGCGAGCAGTACTTC. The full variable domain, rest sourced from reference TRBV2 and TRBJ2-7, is EPEVTQTPSHQVTQMGQEVILRCVPISNHLYFYWYRQILGQKVEFLVSFYNNEISEKSEIFDDQFSVERPDGSNFTLKIRSTKLEDSAMYFCASSDVSEFLLREQYFGPGTRLTVT.

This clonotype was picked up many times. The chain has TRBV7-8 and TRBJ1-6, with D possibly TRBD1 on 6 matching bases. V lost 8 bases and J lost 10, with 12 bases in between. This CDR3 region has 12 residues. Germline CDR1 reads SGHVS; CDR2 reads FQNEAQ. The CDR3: CASSGGLSPLHF. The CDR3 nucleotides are TGTGCCAGCTCGGGGGGCCTATCACCCCTCCACTTT.

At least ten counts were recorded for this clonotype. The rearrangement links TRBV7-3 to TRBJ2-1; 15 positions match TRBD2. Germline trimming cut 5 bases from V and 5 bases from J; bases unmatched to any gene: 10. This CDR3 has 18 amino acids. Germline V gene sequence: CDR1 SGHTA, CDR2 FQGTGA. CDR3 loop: CASSQGLAGGLQDNEQFF. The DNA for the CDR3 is TGTGCCAGCAGCCAGGGACTAGCGGGAGGTCTACAAGACAATGAGCAGTTCTTC.

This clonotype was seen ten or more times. The CDR3 region is CASTVAGGDTEAFF. As DNA, the CDR3 is TGTGCCAGTACCGTGGCCGGGGGAGACACTGAAGCTTTCTTT. The chain joins TRBV19 to TRBJ1-1, with a tentative D call TRBD1 (5 bases). Germline V CDR1 and CDR2: LNHDA, SQIVND (reference sequence). Trimming took 7 bases from V and 3 from J, leaving 15 bases between them. The CDR3 is 14 residues long.

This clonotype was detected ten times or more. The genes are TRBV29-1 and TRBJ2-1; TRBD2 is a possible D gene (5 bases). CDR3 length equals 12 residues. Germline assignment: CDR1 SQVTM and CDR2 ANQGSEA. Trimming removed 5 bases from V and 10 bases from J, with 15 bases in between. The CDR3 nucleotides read TGCAGCGTTACGGTCCCGGGGAACGAGCAGTTCTTC. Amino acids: CSVTVPGNEQFF.

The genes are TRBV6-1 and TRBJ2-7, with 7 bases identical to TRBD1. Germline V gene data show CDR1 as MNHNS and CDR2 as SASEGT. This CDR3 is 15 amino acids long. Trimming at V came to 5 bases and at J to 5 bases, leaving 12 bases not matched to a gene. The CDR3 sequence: CASSLAPGQLNEQYF. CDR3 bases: TGTGCCAGCAGTCTAGCACCGGGACAGCTCAACGAGCAGTACTTC.

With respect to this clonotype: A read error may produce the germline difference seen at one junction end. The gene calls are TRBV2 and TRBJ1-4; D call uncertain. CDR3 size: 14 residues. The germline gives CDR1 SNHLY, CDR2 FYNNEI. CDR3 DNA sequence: TGTGCCAGCAGCGGAGCTCGGTCTAATGGAAAACTGTTTTTT. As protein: CASSGARSNGKLFF.

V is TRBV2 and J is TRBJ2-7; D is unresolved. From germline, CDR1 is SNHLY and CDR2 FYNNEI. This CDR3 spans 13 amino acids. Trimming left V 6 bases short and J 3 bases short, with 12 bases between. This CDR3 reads CASRSHGYYEQYF. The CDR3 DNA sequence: TGTGCCAGCAGGTCACACGGATACTACGAGCAGTACTTC.

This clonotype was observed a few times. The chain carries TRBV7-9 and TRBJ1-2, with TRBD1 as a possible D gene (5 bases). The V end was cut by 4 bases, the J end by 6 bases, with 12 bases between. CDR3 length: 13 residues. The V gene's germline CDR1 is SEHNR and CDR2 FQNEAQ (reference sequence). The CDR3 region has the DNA TGTGCCAGCAGCTCAGGGACTCGGGATGGCTACACCTTC. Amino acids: CASSSGTRDGYTF.

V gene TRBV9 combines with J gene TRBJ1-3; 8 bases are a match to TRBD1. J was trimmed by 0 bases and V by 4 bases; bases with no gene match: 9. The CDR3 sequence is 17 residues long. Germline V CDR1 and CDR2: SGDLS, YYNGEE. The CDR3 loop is CASSPRDRLYSGNTIYF. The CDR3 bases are TGTGCCAGCAGCCCTAGGGACAGGTTGTACTCTGGAAACACCATATATTTT.

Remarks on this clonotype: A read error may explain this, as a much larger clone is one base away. Here the CDR3 DNA reads TGTGCCAGCAGTTACCGGATAGCGGGGGACCACGAGCAGTACTTC. Residues: CASSYRIAGDHEQYF. V and J are TRBV6-9 and TRBJ2-7; 9 bases are shared with TRBD2. V shed 3 bases and J 5 bases; nucleotides not matched to a gene: 8. Per germline, CDR1 MNHGY and CDR2 SVAAGI. The CDR3 is 15 amino acids.